The present entry profiles one TCR beta chain with its context. What it recognizes is unknown. The record originates from a study of monozygotic twins with inflammatory bowel disease. CDR3 size: 16 residues. CDR1 is SGHNT and CDR2 is YENEEA in the germline V gene. Notes on the study in general: Between concordant and discordant twins, repertoire similarity failed to differ, a result that limited power may explain.

The authors used approximately 3.5 ug of total RNA per TCR library. Template switching incorporated UMIs with a 6-nucleotide sample barcode. No DNA is given; TCRdb re-called the 5' RACE reads and lists each CDR3 protein once. The table lists fewer than 550,000 distinct CDR3 sequences. Unfractionated whole blood yielded total RNA, and T cells were not sorted. The genes are TRBV11-3 and TRBJ2-2; checking the TCRdb D call of TRBD1 is not possible without DNA. The sequenced material came from blood. This clonotype was obtained from a human donor with ulcerative colitis or Crohn's disease, or a healthy co-twin of an affected twin (not recorded which). The chain's CDR3 is CASSLSYRGYAGELFF.